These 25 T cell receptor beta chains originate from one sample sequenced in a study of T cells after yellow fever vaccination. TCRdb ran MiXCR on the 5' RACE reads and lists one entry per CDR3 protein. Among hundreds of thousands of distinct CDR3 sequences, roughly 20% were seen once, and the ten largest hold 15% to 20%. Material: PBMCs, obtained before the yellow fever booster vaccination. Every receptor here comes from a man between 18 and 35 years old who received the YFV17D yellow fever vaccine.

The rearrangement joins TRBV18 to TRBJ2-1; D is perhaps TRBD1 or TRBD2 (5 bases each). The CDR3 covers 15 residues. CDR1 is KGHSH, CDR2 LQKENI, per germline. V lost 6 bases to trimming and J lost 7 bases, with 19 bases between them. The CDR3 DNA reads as TGTGCCAGCTCCCGCATGAGGGGCGATTTAAATGAGCAGTTCTTC. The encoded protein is CASSRMRGDLNEQFF.

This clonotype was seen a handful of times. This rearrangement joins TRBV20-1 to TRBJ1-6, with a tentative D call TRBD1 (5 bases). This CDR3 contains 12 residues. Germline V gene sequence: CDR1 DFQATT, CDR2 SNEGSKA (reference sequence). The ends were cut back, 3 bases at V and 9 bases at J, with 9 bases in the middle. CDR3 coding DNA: TGCAGTGCTAGTCCGGACACTTCACCCCTCCACTTT. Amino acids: CSASPDTSPLHF.

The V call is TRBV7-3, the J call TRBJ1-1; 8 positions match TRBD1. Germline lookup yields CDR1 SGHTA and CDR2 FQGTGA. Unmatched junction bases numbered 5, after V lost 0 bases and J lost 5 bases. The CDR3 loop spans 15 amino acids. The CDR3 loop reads CASSLTSRGRTEAFF. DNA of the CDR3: TGTGCCAGCAGCTTAACGTCCAGGGGGCGAACTGAAGCTTTCTTT.

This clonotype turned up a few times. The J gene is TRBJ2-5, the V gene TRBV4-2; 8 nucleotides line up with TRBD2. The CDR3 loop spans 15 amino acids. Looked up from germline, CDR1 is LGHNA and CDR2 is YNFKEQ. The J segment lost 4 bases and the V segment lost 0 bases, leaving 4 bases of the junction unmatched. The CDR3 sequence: CASSQDRGGPETQYF. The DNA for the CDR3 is TGTGCCAGCAGCCAAGATCGGGGGGGGCCAGAGACCCAGTACTTC.

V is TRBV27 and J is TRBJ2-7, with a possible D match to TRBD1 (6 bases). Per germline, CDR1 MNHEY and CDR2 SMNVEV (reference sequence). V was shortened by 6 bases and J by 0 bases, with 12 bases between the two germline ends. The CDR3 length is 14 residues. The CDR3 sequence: CASRDQGYSYEQYF. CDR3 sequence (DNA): TGTGCCAGCAGGGATCAGGGGTACTCCTACGAGCAGTACTTC.

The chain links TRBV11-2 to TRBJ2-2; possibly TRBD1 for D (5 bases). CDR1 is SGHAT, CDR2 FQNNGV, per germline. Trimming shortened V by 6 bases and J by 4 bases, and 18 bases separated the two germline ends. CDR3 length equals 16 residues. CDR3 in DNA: TGTGCCAGCAGACCCCCCAAGGGGCCGAGCACCGGGGAGCTGTTTTTT. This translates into CASRPPKGPSTGELFF. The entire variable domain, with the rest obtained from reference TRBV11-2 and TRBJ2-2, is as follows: EAGVAQSPRYKIIEKRQSVAFWCNPISGHATLYWYQQILGQGPKLLIQFQNNGVVDDSQLPKDRFSAERLKGVDSTLKIQPAKLEDSAVYLCASRPPKGPSTGELFFGEGSRLTVL.

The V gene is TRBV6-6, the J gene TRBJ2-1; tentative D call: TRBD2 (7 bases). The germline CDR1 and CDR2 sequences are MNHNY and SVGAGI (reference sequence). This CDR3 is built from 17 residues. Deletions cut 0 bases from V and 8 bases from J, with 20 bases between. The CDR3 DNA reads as TGTGCCAGCAGTTACTCGATCTGGGAGGGGGGGCGGCATGAGCAGTTCTTC. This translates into CASSYSIWEGGRHEQFF.

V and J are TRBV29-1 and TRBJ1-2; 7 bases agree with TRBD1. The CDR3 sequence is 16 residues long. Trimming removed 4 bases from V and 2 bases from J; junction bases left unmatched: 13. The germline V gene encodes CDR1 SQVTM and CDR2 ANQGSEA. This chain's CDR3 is CSVADLPGGRNYGYTF. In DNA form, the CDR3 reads TGCAGCGTTGCCGACCTCCCAGGGGGTCGGAACTATGGCTACACCTTC.

CDR3 amino acids: CSLRGSYNTEAFF. DNA for the CDR3: TGCAGTCTCCGGGGAAGTTATAACACTGAAGCTTTCTTT. This chain uses TRBV20-1 with TRBJ1-1; D gene uncertain. V was shortened by 8 bases and J by 2 bases, with 15 bases between the two germline ends. CDR3 length: 13 amino acids. Germline CDR1 is DFQATT and CDR2 is SNEGSKA (reference sequence).

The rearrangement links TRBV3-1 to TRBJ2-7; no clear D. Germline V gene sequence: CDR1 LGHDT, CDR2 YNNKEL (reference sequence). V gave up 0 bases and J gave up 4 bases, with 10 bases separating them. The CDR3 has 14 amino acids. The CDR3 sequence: CASSQDPTLYEQYF. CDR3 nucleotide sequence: TGTGCCAGCAGCCAAGATCCGACCCTGTACGAGCAGTACTTC.

The CDR3 coding sequence is TGTGCCAGCAGCCAACTCTTCTACGAGCAGTACTTC. This sequence encodes CASSQLFYEQYF. The rearrangement joins TRBV6-6 to TRBJ2-7, with D hard to call. The germline gives CDR1 MNHNY, CDR2 SVGAGI (reference sequence). The CDR3 length is 12 residues. Trimming took off 6 bases at V and 3 bases at J, with 9 bases between the two ends.

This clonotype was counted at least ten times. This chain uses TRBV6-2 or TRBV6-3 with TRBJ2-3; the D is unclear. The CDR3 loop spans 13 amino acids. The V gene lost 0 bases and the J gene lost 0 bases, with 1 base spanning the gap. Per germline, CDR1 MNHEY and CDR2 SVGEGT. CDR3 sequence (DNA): TGTGCCAGCAGTTACTCCAGCACAGATACGCAGTATTTT. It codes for CASSYSSTDTQYF.

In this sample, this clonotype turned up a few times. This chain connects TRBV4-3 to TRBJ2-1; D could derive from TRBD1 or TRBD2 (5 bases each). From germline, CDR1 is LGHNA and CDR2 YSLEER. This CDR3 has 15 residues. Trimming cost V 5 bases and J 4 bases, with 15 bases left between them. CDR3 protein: CASSGGTARYNEQFF. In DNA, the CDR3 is TGCGCCAGCAGCGGTGGGACGGCCCGATACAATGAGCAGTTCTTC.

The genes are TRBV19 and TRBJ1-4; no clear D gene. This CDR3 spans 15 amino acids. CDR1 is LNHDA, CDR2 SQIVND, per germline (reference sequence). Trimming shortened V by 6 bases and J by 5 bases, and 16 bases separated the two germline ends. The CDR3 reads CASRRSGLGNEKLFF. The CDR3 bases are TGTGCCAGTAGAAGGTCGGGCCTGGGAAATGAAAAACTGTTTTTT.

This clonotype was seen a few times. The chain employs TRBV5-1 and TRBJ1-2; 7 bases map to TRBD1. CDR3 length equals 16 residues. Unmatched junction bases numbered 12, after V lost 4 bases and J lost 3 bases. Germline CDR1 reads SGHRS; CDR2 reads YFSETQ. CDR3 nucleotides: TGCGCCAGCAGCCAGCAAGGGGGCAGGGGGGACTATGGCTACACCTTC. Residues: CASSQQGGRGDYGYTF.

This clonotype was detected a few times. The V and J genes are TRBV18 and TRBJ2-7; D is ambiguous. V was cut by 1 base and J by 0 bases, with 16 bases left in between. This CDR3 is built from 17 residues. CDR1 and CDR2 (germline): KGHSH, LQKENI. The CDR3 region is CASSPLAPGSSSYEQYV. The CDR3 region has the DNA TGTGCCAGCTCACCACTTGCCCCTGGTAGTAGCTCCTACGAGCAGTACGTC.

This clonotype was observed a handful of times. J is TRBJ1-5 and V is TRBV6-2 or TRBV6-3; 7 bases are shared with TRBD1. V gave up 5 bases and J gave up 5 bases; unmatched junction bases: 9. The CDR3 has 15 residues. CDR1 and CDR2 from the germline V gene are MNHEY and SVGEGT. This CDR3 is CASSARQGLHQPQHF. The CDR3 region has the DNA TGTGCCAGCAGTGCTCGACAGGGTCTTCATCAGCCCCAGCATTTT.

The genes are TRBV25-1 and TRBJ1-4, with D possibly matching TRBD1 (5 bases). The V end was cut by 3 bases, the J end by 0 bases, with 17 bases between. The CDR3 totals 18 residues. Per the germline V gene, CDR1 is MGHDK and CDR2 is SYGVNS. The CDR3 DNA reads TGTGCCAGCAGTGATATCGGGGACGTCTTTGCAACTAATGAAAAACTGTTTTTT. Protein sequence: CASSDIGDVFATNEKLFF.

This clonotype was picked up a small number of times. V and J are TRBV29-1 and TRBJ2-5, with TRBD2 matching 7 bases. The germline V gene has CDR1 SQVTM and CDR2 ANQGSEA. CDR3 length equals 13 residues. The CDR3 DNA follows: TGCAGTTTCTCCGGGCGGGGAGGGCAGACCCAGTACTTC. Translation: CSFSGRGGQTQYF.

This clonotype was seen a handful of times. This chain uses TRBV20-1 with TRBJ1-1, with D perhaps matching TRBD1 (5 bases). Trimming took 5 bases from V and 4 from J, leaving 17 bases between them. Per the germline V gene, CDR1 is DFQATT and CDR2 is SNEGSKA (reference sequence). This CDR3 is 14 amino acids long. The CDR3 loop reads CSAWRGQAFTEAFF. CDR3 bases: TGCAGTGCTTGGAGGGGCCAAGCTTTCACTGAAGCTTTCTTT.

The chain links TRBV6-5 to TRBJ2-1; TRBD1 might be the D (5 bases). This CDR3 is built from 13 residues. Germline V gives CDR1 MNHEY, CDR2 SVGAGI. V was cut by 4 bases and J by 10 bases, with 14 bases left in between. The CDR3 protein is CASSSPGIREQFF. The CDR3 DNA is TGTGCCAGCAGTTCGCCAGGGATTCGGGAGCAGTTCTTC.

In nucleotides, the CDR3 is TGTGCCAGCAGCCCGGGACAGGGCTGGTTCGAGCAGTACTTC. It specifies CASSPGQGWFEQYF. The chain is built from TRBV5-4 and TRBJ2-7; TRBD1 agrees at 9 bases. V lost 4 bases and J lost 6; bases outside the gene matches: 8. The CDR3 spans 14 residues. Germline V gene sequence: CDR1 SGHNT, CDR2 YYREEE (reference sequence).

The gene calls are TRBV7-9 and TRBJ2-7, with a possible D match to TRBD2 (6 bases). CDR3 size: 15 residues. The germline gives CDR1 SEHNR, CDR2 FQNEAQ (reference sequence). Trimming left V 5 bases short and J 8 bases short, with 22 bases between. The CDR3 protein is CASSPSGTSKTKQYF. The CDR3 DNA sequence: TGTGCCAGCAGCCCTTCCGGGACTTCAAAGACCAAGCAGTACTTC.

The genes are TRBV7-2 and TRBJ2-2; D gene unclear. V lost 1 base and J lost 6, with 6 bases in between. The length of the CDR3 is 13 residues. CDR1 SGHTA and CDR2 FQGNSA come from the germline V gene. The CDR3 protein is CASSLGASGELFF. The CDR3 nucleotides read TGTGCCAGCAGCTTAGGGGCGTCCGGGGAGCTGTTTTTT.

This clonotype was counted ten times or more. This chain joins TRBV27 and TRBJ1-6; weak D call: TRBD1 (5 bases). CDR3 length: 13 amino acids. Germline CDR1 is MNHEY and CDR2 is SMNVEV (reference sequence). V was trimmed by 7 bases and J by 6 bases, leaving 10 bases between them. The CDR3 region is CASKGPINSPLHF. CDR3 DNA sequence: TGTGCCAGCAAGGGACCGATTAATTCACCCCTCCACTTT.